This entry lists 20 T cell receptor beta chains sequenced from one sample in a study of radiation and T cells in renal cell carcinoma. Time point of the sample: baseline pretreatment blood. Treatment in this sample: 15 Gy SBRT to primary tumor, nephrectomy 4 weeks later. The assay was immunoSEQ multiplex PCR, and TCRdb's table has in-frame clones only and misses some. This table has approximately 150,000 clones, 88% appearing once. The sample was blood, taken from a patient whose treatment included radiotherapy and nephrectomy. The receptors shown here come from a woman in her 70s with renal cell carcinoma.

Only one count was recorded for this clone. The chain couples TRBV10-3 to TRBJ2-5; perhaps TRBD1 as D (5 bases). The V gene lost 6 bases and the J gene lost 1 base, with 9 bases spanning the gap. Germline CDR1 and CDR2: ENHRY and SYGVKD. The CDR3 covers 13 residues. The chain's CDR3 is CAIRLTAQETQYF. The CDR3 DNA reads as TGTGCCATCAGATTGACAGCCCAAGAGACCCAGTACTTC.

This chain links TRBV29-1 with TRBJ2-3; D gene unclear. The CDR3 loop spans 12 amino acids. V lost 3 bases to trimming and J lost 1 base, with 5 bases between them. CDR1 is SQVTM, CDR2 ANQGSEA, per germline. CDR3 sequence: CSVDQGTDTQYF. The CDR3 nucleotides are TGCAGCGTTGATCAGGGCACAGATACGCAGTATTTT.

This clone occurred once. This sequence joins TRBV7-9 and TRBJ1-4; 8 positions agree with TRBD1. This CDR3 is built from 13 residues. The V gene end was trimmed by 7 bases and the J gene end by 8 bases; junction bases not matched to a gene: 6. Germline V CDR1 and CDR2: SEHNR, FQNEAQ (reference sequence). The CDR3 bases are TGTGCCAGCAAGCGACAGGGGAAGGAAAAACTGTTTTTT. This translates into CASKRQGKEKLFF.

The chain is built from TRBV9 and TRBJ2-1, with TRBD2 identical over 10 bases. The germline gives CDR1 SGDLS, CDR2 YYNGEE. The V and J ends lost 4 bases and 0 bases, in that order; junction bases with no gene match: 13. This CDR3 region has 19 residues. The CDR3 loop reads CASSTPSRSGGSSYNEQFF. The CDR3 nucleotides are TGTGCCAGCAGCACACCCTCCCGTAGCGGGGGGAGCTCCTACAATGAGCAGTTCTTC.

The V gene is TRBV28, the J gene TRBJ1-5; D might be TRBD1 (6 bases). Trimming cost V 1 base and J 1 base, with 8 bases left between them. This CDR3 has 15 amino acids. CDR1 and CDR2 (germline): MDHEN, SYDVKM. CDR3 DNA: TGTGCCAGCAGTTTATTGGGGGCCAGCAATCAGCCCCAGCATTTT. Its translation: CASSLLGASNQPQHF. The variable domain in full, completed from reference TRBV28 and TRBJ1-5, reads DVKVTQSSRYLVKRTGEKVFLECVQDMDHENMFWYRQDPGLGLRLIYFSYDVKMKEKGDIPEGYSVSREKKERFSLILESASTNQTSMYLCASSLLGASNQPQHFGDGTRLSIL.

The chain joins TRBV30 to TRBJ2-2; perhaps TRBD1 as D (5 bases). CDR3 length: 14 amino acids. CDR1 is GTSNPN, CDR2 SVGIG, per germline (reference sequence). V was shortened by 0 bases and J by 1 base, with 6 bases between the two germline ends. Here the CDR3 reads CAWSVGQNTGELFF. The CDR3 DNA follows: TGTGCCTGGAGTGTAGGACAGAACACCGGGGAGCTGTTTTTT.

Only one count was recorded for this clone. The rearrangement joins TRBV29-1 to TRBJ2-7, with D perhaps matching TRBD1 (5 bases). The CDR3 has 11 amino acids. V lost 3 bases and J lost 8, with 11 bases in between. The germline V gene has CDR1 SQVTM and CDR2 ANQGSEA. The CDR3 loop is CSVDGGAKQYF. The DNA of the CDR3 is TGCAGCGTTGACGGTGGGGCCAAGCAGTACTTC.

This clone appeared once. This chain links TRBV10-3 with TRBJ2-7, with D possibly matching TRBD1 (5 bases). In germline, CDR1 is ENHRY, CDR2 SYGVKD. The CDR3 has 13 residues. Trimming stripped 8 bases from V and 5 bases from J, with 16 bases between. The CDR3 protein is CAIGVGAFNEQYF. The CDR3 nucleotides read TGTGCCATCGGGGTAGGGGCATTCAACGAGCAGTACTTC.

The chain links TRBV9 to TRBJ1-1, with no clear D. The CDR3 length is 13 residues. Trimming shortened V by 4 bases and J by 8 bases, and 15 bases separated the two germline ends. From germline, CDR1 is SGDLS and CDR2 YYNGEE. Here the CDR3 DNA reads TGTGCCAGCAGCCCCTGGGAGGCAGGAGAAGCTTTCTTT. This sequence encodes CASSPWEAGEAFF. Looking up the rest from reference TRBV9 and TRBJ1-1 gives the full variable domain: DSGVTQTPKHLITATGQRVTLRCSPRSGDLSVYWYQQSLDQGLQFLIQYYNGEERAKGNILERFSAQQFPDLHSELNLSSLELGDSALYFCASSPWEAGEAFFGQGTRLTVV.

The CDR3 region is CASSLGRGREQYF. DNA for the CDR3: TGTGCCAGCAGCTTAGGCCGGGGAAGGGAGCAGTACTTC. The chain is built from TRBV7-3 and TRBJ2-7, with a tentative D call TRBD2 (5 bases). CDR1 SGHTA and CDR2 FQGTGA come from the germline V gene. The V and J ends lost 2 bases and 7 bases respectively, with 12 bases between them. This CDR3 spans 13 amino acids.

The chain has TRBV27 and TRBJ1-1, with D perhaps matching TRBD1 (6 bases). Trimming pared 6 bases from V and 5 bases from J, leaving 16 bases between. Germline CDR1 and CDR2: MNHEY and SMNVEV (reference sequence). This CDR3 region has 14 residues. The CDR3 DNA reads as TGTGCCAGCAGCCCACAGGGAAGTGGGACTGAAGCTTTCTTT. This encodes CASSPQGSGTEAFF.

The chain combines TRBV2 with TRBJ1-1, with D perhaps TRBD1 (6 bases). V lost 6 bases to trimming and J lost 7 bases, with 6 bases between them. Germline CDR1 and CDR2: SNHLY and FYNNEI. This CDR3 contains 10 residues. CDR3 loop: CASRQGEAFF. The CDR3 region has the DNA TGTGCCAGCAGACAGGGTGAAGCTTTCTTT.

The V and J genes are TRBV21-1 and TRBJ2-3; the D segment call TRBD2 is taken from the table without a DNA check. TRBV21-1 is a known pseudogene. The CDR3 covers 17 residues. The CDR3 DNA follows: TGTGCCAGCAGCAAAAAGGTAGCGGGGGGGCCCTTAGATACGCAGTATTTT. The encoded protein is CASSKKVAGGPLDTQYF.

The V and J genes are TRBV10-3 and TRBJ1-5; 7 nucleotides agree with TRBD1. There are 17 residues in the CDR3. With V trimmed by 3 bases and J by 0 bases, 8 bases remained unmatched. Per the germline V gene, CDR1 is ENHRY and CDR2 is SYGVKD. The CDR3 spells CAISDGRGGGSNQPQHF. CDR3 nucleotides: TGTGCCATCAGTGATGGCAGGGGGGGAGGTAGCAATCAGCCCCAGCATTTT.

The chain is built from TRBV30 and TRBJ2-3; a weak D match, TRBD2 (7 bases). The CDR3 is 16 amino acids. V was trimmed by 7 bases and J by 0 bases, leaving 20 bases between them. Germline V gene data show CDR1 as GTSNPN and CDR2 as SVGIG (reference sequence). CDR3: CASTPGGRASTDTQYF. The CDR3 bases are TGTGCCTCTACGCCGGGGGGCAGAGCTAGCACAGATACGCAGTATTTT. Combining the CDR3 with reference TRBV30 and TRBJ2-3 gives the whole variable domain SQTIHQWPATLVQPVGSPLSLECTVEGTSNPNLYWYRQAAGRGLQLLFYSVGIGQISSEVPQNLSASRPQDRQFILSSKKLLLSDSGFYLCASTPGGRASTDTQYFGPGTRLTVL.

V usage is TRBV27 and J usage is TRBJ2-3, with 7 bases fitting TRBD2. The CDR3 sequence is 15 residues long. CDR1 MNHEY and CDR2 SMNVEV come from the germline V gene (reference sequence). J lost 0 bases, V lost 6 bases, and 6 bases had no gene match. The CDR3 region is CASRFLGGSTDTQYF. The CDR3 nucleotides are TGTGCCAGCAGATTCTTGGGAGGGAGCACAGATACGCAGTATTTT.

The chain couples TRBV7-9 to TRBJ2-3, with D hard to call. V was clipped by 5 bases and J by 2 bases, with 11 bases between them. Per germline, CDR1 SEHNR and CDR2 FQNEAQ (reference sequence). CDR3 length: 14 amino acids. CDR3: CASSPGAYTDTQYF. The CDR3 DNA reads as TGTGCCAGCAGCCCCGGCGCGTACACAGATACGCAGTATTTT.

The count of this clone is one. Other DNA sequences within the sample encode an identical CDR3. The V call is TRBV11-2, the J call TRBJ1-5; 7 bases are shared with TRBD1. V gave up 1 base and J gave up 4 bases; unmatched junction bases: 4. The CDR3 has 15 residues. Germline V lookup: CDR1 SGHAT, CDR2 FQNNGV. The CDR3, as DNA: TGTGCCAGCAGCTTAGGACAGGGCCCTAATCAGCCCCAGCATTTT. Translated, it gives CASSLGQGPNQPQHF. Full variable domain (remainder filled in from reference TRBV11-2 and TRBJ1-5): EAGVAQSPRYKIIEKRQSVAFWCNPISGHATLYWYQQILGQGPKLLIQFQNNGVVDDSQLPKDRFSAERLKGVDSTLKIQPAKLEDSAVYLCASSLGQGPNQPQHFGDGTRLSIL.

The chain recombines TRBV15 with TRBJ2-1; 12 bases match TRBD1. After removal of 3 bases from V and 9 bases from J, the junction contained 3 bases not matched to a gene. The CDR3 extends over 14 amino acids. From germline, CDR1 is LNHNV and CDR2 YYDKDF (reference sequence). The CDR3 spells CATSRGQGAGEQFF. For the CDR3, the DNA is TGTGCCACCAGCAGGGGACAGGGGGCGGGTGAGCAGTTCTTC.

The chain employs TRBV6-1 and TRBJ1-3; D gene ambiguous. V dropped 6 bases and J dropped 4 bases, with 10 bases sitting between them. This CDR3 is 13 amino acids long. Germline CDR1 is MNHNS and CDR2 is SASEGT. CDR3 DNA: TGTGCCAGCAGACAGAATAAAGGAAACACCATATATTTT. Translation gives CASRQNKGNTIYF.